The next 23 T cell receptor beta chains were all read from a single sample in a study of shared clonotypes between healthy human individuals. TCRdb's copy holds only in-frame clones and misses some; the assay was immunoSEQ multiplex PCR. The sample shows 1.5 million to 2.5 million clones, 85% to 95% of them seen only once. Terminally differentiated effector memory CD45RA+ cells were left out of the naive CD8 fraction, which was CD45RO-negative and positively selected for CCR7. The sample was naive CD8+ T cells sorted from blood. Receptors originate from a man younger than 35 in good health.

In this sample, this clone turned up once. The sample holds other DNA sequences that translate to the same CDR3. The J gene is TRBJ2-7, the V gene TRBV6-5; 8 bases fit TRBD1. The V gene's germline CDR1 is MNHEY and CDR2 SVGAGI. J was trimmed by 2 bases and V by 3 bases; bases with no gene match: 3. The CDR3 runs to 14 residues. The CDR3 region is CASSYIQGAYEQYF. CDR3 DNA: TGTGCCAGCAGTTATATACAGGGGGCCTACGAGCAGTACTTC.

V and J are TRBV14 and TRBJ1-1; 8 bases are shared with TRBD1. Germline CDR1 is SGHDN and CDR2 is FVKESK. V lost 0 bases and J lost 0; bases outside the gene matches: 18. The CDR3 totals 21 residues. DNA of the CDR3: TGTGCCAGCAGCCAAGAGAAGGGTGTGATGCTTCAGGGGGCCATGAACACTGAAGCTTTCTTT. Translating gives CASSQEKGVMLQGAMNTEAFF.

The chain carries TRBV5-6 and TRBJ1-3; no reliable D call. Germline assignment: CDR1 SGHDT and CDR2 YYEEEE. V gave up 4 bases and J gave up 7 bases, with 15 bases separating them. The CDR3 is 14 amino acids. The CDR3 region is CASSHSRRRNTIYF. In DNA form, the CDR3 reads TGTGCCAGCAGCCATTCACGGCGACGGAACACCATATATTTT.

This clone was recorded a few times. The rearrangement uses TRBV25-1 and TRBJ1-2; D unclear. Germline values: CDR1 MGHDK, CDR2 SYGVNS. V lost 3 bases and J lost 4, with 6 bases in between. This CDR3 is built from 12 residues. CDR3 nucleotides: TGTGCCAGCAGTGACCAATTCTATGGCTACACCTTC. It codes for CASSDQFYGYTF.

CDR3 bases: TGTGCCAGCAGCGTAGGAGGGGCCAAAAACATTCAGTACTTC. This codes for CASSVGGAKNIQYF. The chain couples TRBV9 to TRBJ2-4, with TRBD2 as a possible D gene (5 bases). CDR3 length equals 14 residues. Germline CDR1 SGDLS, CDR2 YYNGEE. V gave up 0 bases and J gave up 1 base, with 5 bases separating them. The full variable domain, rest sourced from reference TRBV9 and TRBJ2-4, is DSGVTQTPKHLITATGQRVTLRCSPRSGDLSVYWYQQSLDQGLQFLIQYYNGEERAKGNILERFSAQQFPDLHSELNLSSLELGDSALYFCASSVGGAKNIQYFGAGTRLSVL.

This chain joins TRBV5-4 and TRBJ2-5; tentatively, D is TRBD2 (7 bases). The CDR3 has 15 amino acids. Germline V gene sequence: CDR1 SGHNT, CDR2 YYREEE (reference sequence). Trimming took 0 bases from V and 5 from J, leaving 14 bases between them. The CDR3 DNA sequence: TGTGCCAGCAGCTTGGCTTGGGGGGGCGTGGAGACCCAGTACTTC. Translated, it gives CASSLAWGGVETQYF.

The DNA for the CDR3 is TGCAGCGTTTTCCGGGACGTCAACGAGCAGTACTTC. The encoded protein is CSVFRDVNEQYF. The V and J genes are TRBV29-1 and TRBJ2-7; D assignment may be TRBD1 or TRBD2 (5 bases each). From germline, CDR1 is SQVTM and CDR2 ANQGSEA. This CDR3 has 12 residues. V was cut by 5 bases and J by 5 bases, with 13 bases left in between.

This sequence joins TRBV6-5 and TRBJ1-2; TRBD1 aligns across 9 bases. Looked up from germline, CDR1 is MNHEY and CDR2 is SVGAGI. This CDR3 has 13 residues. V was clipped by 2 bases and J by 7 bases; unmatched bases: 2. The CDR3 region is CASSYGDRVGYTF. The CDR3, as DNA: TGTGCCAGCAGTTACGGGGACAGGGTTGGCTACACCTTC.

A word on this clone: Other DNA variants within this sample encode the same CDR3. The rearrangement joins TRBV4-3 to TRBJ1-5; D is uncertain. Trimming took 0 bases from V and 3 from J, leaving 9 bases between them. The CDR3 runs 15 residues. Germline assignment: CDR1 LGHNA and CDR2 YSLEER. CDR3 in DNA: TGCGCCAGCAGCCAAGATACCGGGTCCAATCAGCCCCAGCATTTT. This sequence encodes CASSQDTGSNQPQHF.

This clone was found once. The chain recombines TRBV5-8 with TRBJ2-3; D unresolved. The CDR3 consists of 15 residues. The V end was cut by 2 bases, the J end by 3 bases, with 13 bases between. CDR1 is SGHTS and CDR2 is YDEGEE in the germline V gene. This CDR3 is CASSLKHDITDTQYF. The CDR3 DNA sequence: TGTGCCAGCAGCTTAAAGCATGACATAACAGATACGCAGTATTTT.

This clone has a single count. Within the sample, other DNA sequences also encode this same CDR3. The CDR3 region has the DNA TGCGCCTCAAGCCCAACAGGGGCCGAGCAGTACTTC. Translation gives CASSPTGAEQYF. J is TRBJ2-7 and V is TRBV5-1; 7 bases line up with TRBD1. V was clipped by 10 bases and J by 6 bases; unmatched bases: 10. The germline CDR1 and CDR2 sequences are SGHRS and YFSETQ. The CDR3 sequence is 12 residues long. The full variable domain, in which reference TRBV5-1 and TRBJ2-7 provide the parts outside the CDR3, is KAGVTQTPRYLIKTRGQQVTLSCSPISGHRSVSWYQQTPGQGLQFLFEYFSETQRNKGNFPGRFSGRQFSNSRSEMNVSTLELGDSALYLCASSPTGAEQYFGPGTRLTVT.

The chain uses TRBV7-6 and TRBJ2-2; D assignment may be TRBD1 or TRBD2 (5 bases each). Germline lookup yields CDR1 SGHVS and CDR2 FNYEAQ. CDR3 size: 16 residues. The V gene lost 2 bases and the J gene lost 0 bases, with 10 bases spanning the gap. Here the CDR3 DNA reads TGTGCCAGCAGCTTATTGAGGGGACCGAACACCGGGGAGCTGTTTTTT. Its translation: CASSLLRGPNTGELFF.

This chain links TRBV7-8 with TRBJ2-3; 9 bases map to TRBD2. The CDR3 is 15 amino acids. After removal of 6 bases from V and 0 bases from J, the junction contained 4 bases not matched to a gene. Germline assignment: CDR1 SGHVS and CDR2 FQNEAQ. The CDR3 DNA sequence: TGTGCCAGCAGTTGGCTAGCGGGAAGCACAGATACGCAGTATTTT. Its protein product is CASSWLAGSTDTQYF.

The gene calls are TRBV7-2 and TRBJ2-2; 11 bases are a match to TRBD2. Germline assignment: CDR1 SGHTA and CDR2 FQGNSA. V shed 0 bases and J 6 bases; nucleotides not matched to a gene: 15. The CDR3 is 20 residues long. CDR3 loop: CASSLASPIQLAGESGELFF. The CDR3 DNA reads TGTGCCAGCAGCTTAGCGTCCCCGATTCAACTAGCGGGGGAATCCGGGGAGCTGTTTTTT.

CDR3 sequence: CAWSVGGLPEKLFF. The DNA of the CDR3 is TGTGCCTGGAGTGTAGGGGGATTACCTGAAAAACTGTTTTTT. The chain uses TRBV30 and TRBJ1-4, with D perhaps TRBD1 (6 bases). CDR1 is GTSNPN and CDR2 is SVGIG in the germline V gene (reference sequence). V was trimmed by 0 bases and J by 7 bases, leaving 12 bases between them. This CDR3 region has 14 residues.

This clone was observed a single time. This chain uses TRBV27 with TRBJ2-2; a weak D match, TRBD1 (5 bases). The ends were cut back, 5 bases at V and 4 bases at J, with 14 bases in the middle. CDR1 and CDR2 (germline): MNHEY, SMNVEV (reference sequence). The CDR3 contains 15 residues. The CDR3 DNA reads as TGTGCCAGCAGTCCGCGGATAGACAGCACCGGGGAGCTGTTTTTT. As protein: CASSPRIDSTGELFF.

The CDR3 loop reads CASDQGVQPQHF. CDR3 sequence (DNA): TGTGCCAGTGATCAAGGGGTTCAGCCCCAGCATTTT. This sequence joins TRBV19 and TRBJ1-5, with D perhaps TRBD1 (5 bases). CDR1 is LNHDA and CDR2 is SQIVND in the germline V gene (reference sequence). With 8 bases removed from V and 6 bases from J, the gap between germline ends came to 11 bases. The CDR3 is 12 amino acids.

This clone was seen a single time. This chain's CDR3 is CASSPVAGHQETQYF. As DNA, the CDR3 is TGCGCCAGCAGCCCGGTAGCGGGGCATCAAGAGACCCAGTACTTC. J is TRBJ2-5 and V is TRBV5-1, with 8 bases matching TRBD2. The CDR3 consists of 15 residues. Germline CDR1 reads SGHRS; CDR2 reads YFSETQ. After removal of 4 bases from V and 2 bases from J, the junction contained 7 bases not matched to a gene.

V and J are TRBV9 and TRBJ2-1; 7 nucleotides agree with TRBD2. CDR1 and CDR2 (germline): SGDLS, YYNGEE. The CDR3 has 16 residues. V trimming: 4 bases; J trimming: 2 bases; junction bases outside the gene matches: 9. This CDR3 is CASSLTGTTPYNEQFF. CDR3 DNA sequence: TGTGCCAGCAGCTTGACCGGGACTACCCCCTACAATGAGCAGTTCTTC. Filled out from reference TRBV9 and TRBJ2-1, the complete variable domain reads DSGVTQTPKHLITATGQRVTLRCSPRSGDLSVYWYQQSLDQGLQFLIQYYNGEERAKGNILERFSAQQFPDLHSELNLSSLELGDSALYFCASSLTGTTPYNEQFFGPGTRLTVL.

The chain has TRBV15 and TRBJ1-1; 10 bases are shared with TRBD1. From germline, CDR1 is LNHNV and CDR2 YYDKDF (reference sequence). This CDR3 has 13 residues. The trim removed 9 bases at V and 10 bases at J, leaving 11 bases unmatched. The CDR3 loop reads CATSPGTGVGAFF. CDR3 coding DNA: TGTGCCACGAGCCCCGGGACAGGGGTTGGAGCTTTCTTT. The full variable domain, rest sourced from reference TRBV15 and TRBJ1-1, is DAMVIQNPRYQVTQFGKPVTLSCSQTLNHNVMYWYQQKSSQAPKLLFHYYDKDFNNEADTPDNFQSRRPNTSFCFLDIRSPGLGDTAMYLCATSPGTGVGAFFGQGTRLTVV.

The chain is built from TRBV6-5 and TRBJ1-4, with TRBD1 matching over 7 bases. The CDR3 spans 15 residues. The V segment lost 6 bases and the J segment 5 bases; nucleotides outside the gene matches: 9. CDR1 MNHEY and CDR2 SVGAGI come from the germline V gene. CDR3 loop: CASRLTGARNEKLFF. CDR3 sequence (DNA): TGTGCCAGCAGGCTAACAGGGGCGCGGAATGAAAAACTGTTTTTT.

The rearrangement joins TRBV27 to TRBJ1-6; possible D gene TRBD1, 5 bases. This CDR3 has 15 amino acids. The germline gives CDR1 MNHEY, CDR2 SMNVEV (reference sequence). V was clipped by 5 bases and J by 1 base, with 9 bases between them. As DNA, the CDR3 is TGTGCCAGCAGTATTAGGGGTTCCTATAATTCACCCCTCCACTTT. Translated: CASSIRGSYNSPLHF.

The chain employs TRBV4-1 and TRBJ2-1; D possibly corresponds to TRBD2 (6 bases). Germline values: CDR1 MGHRA, CDR2 YSYEKL. V lost 2 bases, J lost 5 bases, and 10 bases lay in between. The CDR3 extends over 14 amino acids. DNA of the CDR3: TGCGCCAGCAGCCAATGGGGGGTAGACAATGAGCAGTTCTTC. It is translated as CASSQWGVDNEQFF.